This T cell receptor (beta chain) was recovered during a study of CD8 T cells in Susac syndrome. After extraction with the RNeasy kit, roughly 0.45 to 1 ug of the RNA was reverse transcribed using random hexamers. TCRdb itself ran the immunoSEQ multiplex PCR reads through MiXCR, one entry per CDR3 protein. The top ten hold around 0.12% of the sample, which has some 120,000 distinct CDR3 sequences, about nine tenths seen once. Germline CDR1 and CDR2: LNHNV and YYDKDF (reference sequence). The CDR3 spans 15 residues. V was trimmed by 5 bases and J by 2 bases, leaving 10 bases between them. On this clonotype itself: Its antigen is undetermined.

Findings and limits, study-wide: The study conceded that relatively few individuals underwent its TCR sequencing and HLA analysis.

The receptor was isolated from a human donor in good health. This chain joins TRBV15 and TRBJ2-6, with D perhaps matching TRBD1 (6 bases). Specimen: CD8+ T cells from PBMCs. CDR3 nucleotides: TGTGCCACCAGCCCACAGGGTACTGGGGCCAACGTCCTGACTTTC. Its protein is CATSPQGTGANVLTF.